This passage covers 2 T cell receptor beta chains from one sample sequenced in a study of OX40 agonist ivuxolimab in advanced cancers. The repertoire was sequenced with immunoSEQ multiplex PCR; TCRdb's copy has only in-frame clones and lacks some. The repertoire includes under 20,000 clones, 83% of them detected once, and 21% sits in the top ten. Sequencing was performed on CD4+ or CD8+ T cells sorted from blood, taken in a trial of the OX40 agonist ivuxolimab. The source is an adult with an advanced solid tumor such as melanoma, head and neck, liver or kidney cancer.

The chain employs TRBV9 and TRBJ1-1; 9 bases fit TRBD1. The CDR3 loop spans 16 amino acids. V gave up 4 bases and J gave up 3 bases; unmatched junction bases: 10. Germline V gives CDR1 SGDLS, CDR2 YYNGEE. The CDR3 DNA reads TGTGCCAGCAGCCAAGGACAGGGGCGAGGAGACACTGAAGCTTTCTTT. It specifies CASSQGQGRGDTEAFF.

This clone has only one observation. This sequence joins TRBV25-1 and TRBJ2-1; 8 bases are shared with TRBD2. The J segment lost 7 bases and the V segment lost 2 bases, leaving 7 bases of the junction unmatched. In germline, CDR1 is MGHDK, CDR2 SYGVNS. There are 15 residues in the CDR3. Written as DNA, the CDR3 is TGTGCCAGCAGTGAAGGTGGGCGCGGGGGGAATGAGCAGTTCTTC. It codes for CASSEGGRGGNEQFF.